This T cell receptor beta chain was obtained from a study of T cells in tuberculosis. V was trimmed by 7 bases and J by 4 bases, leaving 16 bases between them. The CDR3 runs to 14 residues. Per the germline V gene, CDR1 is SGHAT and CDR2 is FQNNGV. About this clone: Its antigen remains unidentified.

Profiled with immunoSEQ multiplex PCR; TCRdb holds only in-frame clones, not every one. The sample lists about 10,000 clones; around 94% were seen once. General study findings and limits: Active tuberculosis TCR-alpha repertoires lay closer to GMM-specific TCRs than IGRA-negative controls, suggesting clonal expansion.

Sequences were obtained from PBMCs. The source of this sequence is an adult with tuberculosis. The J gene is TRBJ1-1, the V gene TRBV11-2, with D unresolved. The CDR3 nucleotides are TGTGCCAGCACCGATCAACCCGGAGCCACTGAAGCTTTCTTT. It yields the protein CASTDQPGATEAFF.